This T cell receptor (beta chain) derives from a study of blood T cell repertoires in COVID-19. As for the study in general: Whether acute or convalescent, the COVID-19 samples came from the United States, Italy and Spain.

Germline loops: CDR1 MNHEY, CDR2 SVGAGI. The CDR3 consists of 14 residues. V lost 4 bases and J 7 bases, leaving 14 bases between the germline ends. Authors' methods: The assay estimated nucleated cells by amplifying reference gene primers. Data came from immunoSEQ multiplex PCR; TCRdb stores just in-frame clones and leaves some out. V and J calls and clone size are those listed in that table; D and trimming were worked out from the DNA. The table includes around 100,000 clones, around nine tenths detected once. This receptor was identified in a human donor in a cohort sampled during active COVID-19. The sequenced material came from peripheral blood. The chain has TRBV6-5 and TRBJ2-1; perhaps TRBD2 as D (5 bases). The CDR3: CASSLRAVRNEQFF. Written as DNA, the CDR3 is TGTGCCAGCAGTTTGAGGGCCGTTAGGAATGAGCAGTTCTTC.